This is a list of T cell receptor beta chains from one sample in a study of CD8 T cells in ankylosing spondylitis. TCRdb processed the 5' RACE reads anew with MiXCR; each CDR3 protein has one entry. The repertoire includes about 540,000 distinct CDR3 sequences, roughly 13% of them detected once, and 6.8% sits in the top ten. What was sequenced was blood, either unsorted or a sorted T cell fraction (not recorded which). The receptors were sampled from a male donor with ankylosing spondylitis. The CDR3 runs from the conserved cysteine through the conserved F or W. The D gene is left open where the match is weak. Size is stated for part of the rows, as once, few or many counts, or as a class when the clone is expanded.

d_gene: .
j_gene: TRBJ2-1
abundance: few
v_gene: TRBV5-6
CDR3aa: CASSTVATSSYNEQFF
CDR3nt: TGTGCCAGCAGCACCGTAGCGACTAGCTCCTACAATGAGCAGTTCTTC

d_gene: .
j_gene: TRBJ1-1
abundance: .
v_gene: TRBV3-1
CDR3aa: CASSQGTVIEAFF
CDR3nt: TGTGCCAGCAGCCAAGGCACGGTGATTGAAGCTTTCTTT

d_gene: TRBD2
j_gene: TRBJ2-5
abundance: many
v_gene: TRBV12-3/TRBV12-4
CDR3aa: CASSLRAGGEETQYF
CDR3nt: TGTGCCAGCAGTTTACGAGCGGGGGGAGAAGAGACCCAGTACTTC

d_gene: .
j_gene: TRBJ2-5
abundance: few
v_gene: TRBV20-1
CDR3aa: CSASNPVGETQYF
CDR3nt: TGCAGTGCTAGTAACCCGGTGGGGGAGACCCAGTACTTC

d_gene: .
j_gene: TRBJ2-5
abundance: few
v_gene: TRBV20-1
CDR3aa: CSARDRIDSAGWRETQYF
CDR3nt: TGCAGTGCTAGAGATAGAATCGATTCGGCGGGGTGGAGGGAGACCCAGTACTTC

d_gene: TRBD2
j_gene: TRBJ2-1
abundance: .
v_gene: TRBV5-5
CDR3aa: CASSLVGLADTYNEQFF
CDR3nt: TGTGCCAGCAGCTTGGTCGGACTAGCGGATACCTACAATGAGCAGTTCTTC

d_gene: .
j_gene: TRBJ2-7
abundance: few
v_gene: TRBV2
CDR3aa: CASKVGADPRYEQYF
CDR3nt: TGTGCCAGCAAAGTTGGCGCGGACCCTAGGTACGAGCAGTACTTC

d_gene: .
j_gene: TRBJ1-2
abundance: few
v_gene: TRBV27
CDR3aa: CASRKPNSGYGYTF
CDR3nt: TGTGCCAGCAGGAAACCAAATTCGGGCTATGGCTACACCTTC

d_gene: TRBD1
j_gene: TRBJ2-7
abundance: .
v_gene: TRBV20-1
CDR3aa: CSAKTGVAYEQYF
CDR3nt: TGCAGTGCTAAGACAGGGGTGGCCTACGAGCAGTACTTC

d_gene: TRBD2
j_gene: TRBJ2-5
abundance: many
v_gene: TRBV6-2/TRBV6-3
CDR3aa: CASSFTLVAGSQETQYF
CDR3nt: TGTGCCAGCAGCTTCACCTTGGTAGCGGGATCCCAAGAGACCCAGTACTTC

d_gene: .
j_gene: TRBJ1-6
abundance: .
v_gene: TRBV5-1
CDR3aa: CASSLSGYNSPLHF
CDR3nt: TGCGCCAGCAGCTTGTCAGGATATAATTCACCCCTCCACTTT

d_gene: .
j_gene: TRBJ1-2
abundance: .
v_gene: TRBV28
CDR3aa: CASGFGVGANYGYTF
CDR3nt: TGTGCCAGCGGGTTCGGAGTAGGGGCCAACTATGGCTACACCTTC

d_gene: .
j_gene: TRBJ1-2
abundance: many
v_gene: TRBV20-1
CDR3aa: CSARRGTGLNYGYTF
CDR3nt: TGCAGTGCTAGAAGGGGCACAGGGTTGAACTATGGCTACACCTTC

d_gene: .
j_gene: TRBJ2-1
abundance: .
v_gene: TRBV5-1
CDR3aa: CASSLERQGLDEQFF
CDR3nt: TGCGCCAGCAGCTTGGAAAGGCAGGGCCTCGATGAGCAGTTCTTC

d_gene: .
j_gene: TRBJ2-3
abundance: few
v_gene: TRBV9
CDR3aa: CASSATGARPDTQYF
CDR3nt: TGTGCCAGCAGCGCCACCGGGGCCAGGCCAGATACGCAGTATTTT

d_gene: TRBD1
j_gene: TRBJ2-3
abundance: .
v_gene: TRBV12-3/TRBV12-4
CDR3aa: CASSRRGGTGITQYF
CDR3nt: TGTGCCAGCAGTCGAAGGGGCGGGACAGGGATTACGCAGTATTTT

d_gene: .
j_gene: TRBJ1-1
abundance: few
v_gene: TRBV6-1
CDR3aa: CASSRSTQVVAEAFF
CDR3nt: TGTGCCAGCAGCCGGTCGACTCAGGTGGTGGCTGAAGCTTTCTTT